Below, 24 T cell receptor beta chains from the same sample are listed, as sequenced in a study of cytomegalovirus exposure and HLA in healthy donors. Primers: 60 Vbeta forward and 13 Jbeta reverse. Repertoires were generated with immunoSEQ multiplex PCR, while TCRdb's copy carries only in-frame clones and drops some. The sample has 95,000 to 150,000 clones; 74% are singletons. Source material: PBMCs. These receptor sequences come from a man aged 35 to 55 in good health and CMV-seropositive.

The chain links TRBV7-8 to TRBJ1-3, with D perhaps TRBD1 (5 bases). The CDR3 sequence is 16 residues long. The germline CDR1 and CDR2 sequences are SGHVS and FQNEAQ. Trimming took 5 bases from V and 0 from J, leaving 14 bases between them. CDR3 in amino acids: CASSAGGVASGNTIYF. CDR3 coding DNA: TGTGCCAGCAGCGCCGGGGGAGTGGCCTCTGGAAACACCATATATTTT.

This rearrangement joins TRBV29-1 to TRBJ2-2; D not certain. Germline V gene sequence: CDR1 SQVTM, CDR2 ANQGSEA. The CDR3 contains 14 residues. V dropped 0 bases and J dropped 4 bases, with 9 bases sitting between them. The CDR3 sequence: CSVEDMEITGELFF. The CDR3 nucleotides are TGCAGCGTTGAAGATATGGAGATCACCGGGGAGCTGTTTTTT.

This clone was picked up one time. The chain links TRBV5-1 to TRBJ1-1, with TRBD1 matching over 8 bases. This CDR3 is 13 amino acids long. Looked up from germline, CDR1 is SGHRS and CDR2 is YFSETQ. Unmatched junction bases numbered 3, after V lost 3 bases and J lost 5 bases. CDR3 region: CASSWTGPTEAFF. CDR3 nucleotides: TGCGCCAGCAGCTGGACAGGGCCAACTGAAGCTTTCTTT.

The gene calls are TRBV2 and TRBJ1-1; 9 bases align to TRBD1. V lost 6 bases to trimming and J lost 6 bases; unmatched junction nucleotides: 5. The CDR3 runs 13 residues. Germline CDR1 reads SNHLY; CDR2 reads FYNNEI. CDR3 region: CASSTQGASEAFF. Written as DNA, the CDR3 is TGTGCCAGCAGCACACAGGGGGCGTCTGAAGCTTTCTTT.

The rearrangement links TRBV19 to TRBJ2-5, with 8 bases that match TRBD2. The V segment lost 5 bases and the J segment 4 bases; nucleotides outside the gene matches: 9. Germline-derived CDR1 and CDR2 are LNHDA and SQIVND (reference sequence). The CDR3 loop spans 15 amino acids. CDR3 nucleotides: TGTGCCAGTAGTCTGAACGGGGGGGCCTCAGAGACCCAGTACTTC. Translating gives CASSLNGGASETQYF.

CDR3 residues: CASSWGLAGQQETQYF. Written as DNA, the CDR3 is TGTGCCAGCAGCTGGGGACTAGCGGGCCAACAAGAGACCCAGTACTTC. This chain joins TRBV5-6 and TRBJ2-5; 12 bases are a match to TRBD2. The CDR3 is 16 residues long. V trimming: 3 bases; J trimming: 2 bases; junction bases outside the gene matches: 5. Germline lookup yields CDR1 SGHDT and CDR2 YYEEEE.

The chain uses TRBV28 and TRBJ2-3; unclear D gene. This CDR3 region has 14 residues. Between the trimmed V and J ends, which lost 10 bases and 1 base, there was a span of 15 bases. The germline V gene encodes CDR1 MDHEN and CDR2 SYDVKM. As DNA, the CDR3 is TGTGCCATCCTTGATCCCCGGGGCACAGATACGCAGTATTTT. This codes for CAILDPRGTDTQYF.

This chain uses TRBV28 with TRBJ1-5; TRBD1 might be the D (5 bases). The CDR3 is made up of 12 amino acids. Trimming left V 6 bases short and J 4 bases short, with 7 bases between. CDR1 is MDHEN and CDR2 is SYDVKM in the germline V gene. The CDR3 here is CASRQGNQPQHF. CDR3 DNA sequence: TGTGCCAGCAGGCAGGGTAATCAGCCCCAGCATTTT.

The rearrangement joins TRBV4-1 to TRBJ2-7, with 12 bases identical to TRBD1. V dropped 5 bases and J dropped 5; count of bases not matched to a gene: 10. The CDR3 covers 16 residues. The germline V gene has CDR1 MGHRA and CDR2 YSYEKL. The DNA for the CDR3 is TGCGCCAGCAGCGCCAAACCGGGACAGGGGGCGGACGAGCAGTACTTC. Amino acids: CASSAKPGQGADEQYF.

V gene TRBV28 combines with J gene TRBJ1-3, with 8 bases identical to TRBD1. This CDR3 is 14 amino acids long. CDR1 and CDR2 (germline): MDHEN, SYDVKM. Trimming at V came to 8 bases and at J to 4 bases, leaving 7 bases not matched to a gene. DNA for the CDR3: TGTGCCAGCGCCGGACAGGGCCGCGGAAACACCATATATTTT. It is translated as CASAGQGRGNTIYF.

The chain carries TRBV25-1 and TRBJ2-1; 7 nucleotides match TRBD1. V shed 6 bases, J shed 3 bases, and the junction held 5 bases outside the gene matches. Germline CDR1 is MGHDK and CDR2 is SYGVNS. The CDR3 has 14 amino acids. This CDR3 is CASSQTGYYNEQFF. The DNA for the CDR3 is TGTGCCAGCAGCCAGACAGGGTACTACAATGAGCAGTTCTTC.

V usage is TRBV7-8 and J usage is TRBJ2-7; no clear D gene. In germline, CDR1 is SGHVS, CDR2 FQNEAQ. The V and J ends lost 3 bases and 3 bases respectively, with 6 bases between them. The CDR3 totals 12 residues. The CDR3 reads CASSFSSYEQYF. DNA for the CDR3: TGTGCCAGCAGCTTCTCCAGCTACGAGCAGTACTTC.

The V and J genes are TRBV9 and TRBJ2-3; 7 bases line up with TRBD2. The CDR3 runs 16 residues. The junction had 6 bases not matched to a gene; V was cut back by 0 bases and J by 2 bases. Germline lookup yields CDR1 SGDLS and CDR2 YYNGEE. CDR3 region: CASSVAASGPTDTQYF. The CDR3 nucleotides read TGTGCCAGCAGCGTAGCCGCTAGCGGCCCCACAGATACGCAGTATTTT.

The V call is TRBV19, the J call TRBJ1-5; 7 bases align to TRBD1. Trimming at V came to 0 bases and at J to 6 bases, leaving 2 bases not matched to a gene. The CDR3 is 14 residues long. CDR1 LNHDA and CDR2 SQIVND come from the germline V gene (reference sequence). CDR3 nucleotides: TGTGCCAGTAGTATAGAACAGGGGATTCAGCCCCAGCATTTT. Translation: CASSIEQGIQPQHF.

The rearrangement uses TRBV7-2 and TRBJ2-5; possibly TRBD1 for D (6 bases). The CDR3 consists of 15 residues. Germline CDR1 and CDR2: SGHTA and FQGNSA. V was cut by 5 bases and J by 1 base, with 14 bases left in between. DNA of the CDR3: TGTGCCAGCAGCCCACAGGGAGTGGCCCAAGAGACCCAGTACTTC. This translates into CASSPQGVAQETQYF.

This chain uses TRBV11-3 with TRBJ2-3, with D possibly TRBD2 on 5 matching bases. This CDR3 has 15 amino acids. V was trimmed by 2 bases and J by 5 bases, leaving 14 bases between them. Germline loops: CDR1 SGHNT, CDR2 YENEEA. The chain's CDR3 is CASSLRAGSEDTQYF. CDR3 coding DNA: TGTGCCAGCAGCTTAAGGGCGGGCTCGGAAGATACGCAGTATTTT.

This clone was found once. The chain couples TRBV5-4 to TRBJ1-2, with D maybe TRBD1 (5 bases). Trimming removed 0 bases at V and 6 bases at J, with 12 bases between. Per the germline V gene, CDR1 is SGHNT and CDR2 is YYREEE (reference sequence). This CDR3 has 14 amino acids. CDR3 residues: CASSLEQGIDGYTF. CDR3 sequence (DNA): TGTGCCAGCAGCTTGGAGCAGGGCATCGATGGCTACACCTTC.

The CDR3 nucleotides read TGTGCCAGCAGTTCAGGGACAGGGGGCCACGAGCAGTACTTC. Protein: CASSSGTGGHEQYF. The rearrangement joins TRBV27 to TRBJ2-7, with 12 bases lining up with TRBD1. The V and J ends lost 4 bases and 5 bases, in that order; junction bases with no gene match: 3. CDR3 size: 14 residues. Germline V lookup: CDR1 MNHEY, CDR2 SMNVEV (reference sequence).

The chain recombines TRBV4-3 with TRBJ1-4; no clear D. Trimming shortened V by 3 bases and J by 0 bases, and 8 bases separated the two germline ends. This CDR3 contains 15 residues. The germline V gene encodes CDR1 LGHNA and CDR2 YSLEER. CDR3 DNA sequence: TGCGCCAGCAGCCAGGGCGGGGCAACTAATGAAAAACTGTTTTTT. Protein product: CASSQGGATNEKLFF.

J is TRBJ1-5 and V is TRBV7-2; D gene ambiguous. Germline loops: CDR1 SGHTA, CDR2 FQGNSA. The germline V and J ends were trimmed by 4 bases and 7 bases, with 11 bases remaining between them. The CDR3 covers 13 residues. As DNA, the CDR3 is TGTGCCAGCAGCTCCTCAGAGGGCCAGCCCCAGCATTTT. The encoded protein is CASSSSEGQPQHF.

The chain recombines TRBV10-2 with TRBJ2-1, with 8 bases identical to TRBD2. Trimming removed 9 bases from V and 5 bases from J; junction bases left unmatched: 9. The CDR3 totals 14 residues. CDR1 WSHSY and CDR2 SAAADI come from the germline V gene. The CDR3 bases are TGCGCCAGTGGGATGAGCGGGGGTAACAATGAGCAGTTCTTC. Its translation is CASGMSGGNNEQFF.

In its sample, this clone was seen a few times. CDR3: CASSQDLARTYEQYF. DNA of the CDR3: TGTGCCAGCAGCCAAGATCTTGCGAGGACCTACGAGCAGTACTTC. This chain uses TRBV4-2 with TRBJ2-7; D is unresolved. The V gene's germline CDR1 is LGHNA and CDR2 YNFKEQ. V shed 0 bases and J shed 2 bases, with 11 bases lying between them. CDR3 length equals 15 residues.

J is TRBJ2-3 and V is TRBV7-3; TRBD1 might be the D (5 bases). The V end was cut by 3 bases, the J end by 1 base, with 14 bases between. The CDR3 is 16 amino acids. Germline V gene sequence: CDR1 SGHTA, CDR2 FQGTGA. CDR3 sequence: CASSFGSGLGTDTQYF. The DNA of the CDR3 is TGTGCCAGCAGCTTTGGATCAGGGTTGGGCACAGATACGCAGTATTTT. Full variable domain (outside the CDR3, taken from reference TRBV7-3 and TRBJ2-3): GAGVSQTPSNKVTEKGKYVELRCDPISGHTALYWYRQSLGQGPEFLIYFQGTGAADDSGLPNDRFFAVRPEGSVSTLKIQRTERGDSAVYLCASSFGSGLGTDTQYFGPGTRLTVL.

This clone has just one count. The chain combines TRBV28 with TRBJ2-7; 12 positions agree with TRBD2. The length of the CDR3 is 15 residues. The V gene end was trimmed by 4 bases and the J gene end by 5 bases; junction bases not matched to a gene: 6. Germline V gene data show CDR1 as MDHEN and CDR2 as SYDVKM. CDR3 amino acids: CASSSRLAGDHEQYF. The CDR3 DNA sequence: TGTGCCAGCAGTTCGCGACTAGCGGGAGACCACGAGCAGTACTTC.